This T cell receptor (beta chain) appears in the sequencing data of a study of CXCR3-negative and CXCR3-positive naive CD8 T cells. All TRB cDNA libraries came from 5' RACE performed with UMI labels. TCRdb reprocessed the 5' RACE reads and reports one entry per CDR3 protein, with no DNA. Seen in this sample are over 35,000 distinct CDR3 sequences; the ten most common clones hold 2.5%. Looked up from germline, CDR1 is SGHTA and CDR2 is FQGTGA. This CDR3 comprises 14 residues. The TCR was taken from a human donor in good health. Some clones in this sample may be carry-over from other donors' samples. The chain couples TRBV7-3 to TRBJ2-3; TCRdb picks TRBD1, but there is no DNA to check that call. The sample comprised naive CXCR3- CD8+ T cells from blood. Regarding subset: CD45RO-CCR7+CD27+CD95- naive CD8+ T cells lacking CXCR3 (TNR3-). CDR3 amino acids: CASTEGLGADTQYF. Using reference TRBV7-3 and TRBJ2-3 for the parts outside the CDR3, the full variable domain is GAGVSQTPSNKVTEKGKYVELRCDPISGHTALYWYRQSLGQGPEFLIYFQGTGAADDSGLPNDRFFAVRPEGSVSTLKIQRTERGDSAVYLCASTEGLGADTQYFGPGTRLTVL.